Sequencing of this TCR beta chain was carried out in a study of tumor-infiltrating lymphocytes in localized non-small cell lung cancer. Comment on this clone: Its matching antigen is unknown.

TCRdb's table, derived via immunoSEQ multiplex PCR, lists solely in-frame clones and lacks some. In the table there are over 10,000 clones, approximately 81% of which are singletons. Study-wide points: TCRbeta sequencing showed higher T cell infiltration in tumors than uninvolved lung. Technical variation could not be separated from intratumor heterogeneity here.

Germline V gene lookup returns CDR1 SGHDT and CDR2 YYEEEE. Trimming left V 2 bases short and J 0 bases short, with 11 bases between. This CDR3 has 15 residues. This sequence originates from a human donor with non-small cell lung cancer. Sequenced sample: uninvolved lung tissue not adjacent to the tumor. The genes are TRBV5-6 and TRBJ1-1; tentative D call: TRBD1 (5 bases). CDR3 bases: TGTGCCAGCAGCTTAGGGACCGAGATGAACACTGAAGCTTTCTTT. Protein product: CASSLGTEMNTEAFF.